A single sample gave rise to the 22 T cell receptor beta chains below, sequenced in a study of blood T cell repertoires in COVID-19. Sequencing was performed with immunoSEQ multiplex PCR; in TCRdb, only in-frame clones are kept and a portion is missing. The repertoire holds under 200,000 clones, roughly 80% seen once, with about 3% in the top ten. Sequencing used peripheral blood. Receptors originate from a man aged 70-80 years with acute or convalescent COVID-19.

The chain employs TRBV19 and TRBJ1-1; TRBD1 matches 8 bases. With 5 bases clipped from V and 3 bases from J, the junction kept 8 bases outside the gene matches. Germline V lookup: CDR1 LNHDA, CDR2 SQIVND (reference sequence). This CDR3 region has 15 residues. CDR3 loop: CASSEAGGAYTEAFF. The CDR3 DNA follows: TGTGCCAGTAGTGAGGCAGGGGGCGCTTACACTGAAGCTTTCTTT.

The CDR3 DNA reads TGTGCCAGCAGCGTAGATCTGGGGGGGACTGAAGCTTTCTTT. This sequence encodes CASSVDLGGTEAFF. This chain joins TRBV9 and TRBJ1-1; D is perhaps TRBD1 (5 bases). The CDR3 contains 14 residues. The V and J ends lost 0 bases and 5 bases respectively, with 11 bases between them. Germline CDR1 and CDR2: SGDLS and YYNGEE.

The chain recombines TRBV18 with TRBJ1-5, with TRBD1 identical over 7 bases. This CDR3 has 14 amino acids. Germline loops: CDR1 KGHSH, CDR2 LQKENI. The V segment lost 2 bases and the J segment 2 bases; nucleotides outside the gene matches: 0. The CDR3 protein is CASSPGQGNQPQHF. The CDR3 nucleotides read TGTGCCAGCTCACCAGGACAGGGCAATCAGCCCCAGCATTTT.

This clone has a single count. The CDR3 DNA reads as TGTGCCAGCAGCCGCGGGAGCCCGAACACTGAAGCTTTCTTT. Translation gives CASSRGSPNTEAFF. This chain connects TRBV11-2 to TRBJ1-1; D gene unclear. Germline V lookup: CDR1 SGHAT, CDR2 FQNNGV. CDR3 length: 14 residues. Trimming pared 5 bases from V and 1 base from J, leaving 11 bases between.

CDR3 region: CASSWPGENIQYF. In DNA, the CDR3 is TGCGCCAGCAGCTGGCCAGGGGAAAACATTCAGTACTTC. V and J are TRBV5-1 and TRBJ2-4, with D maybe TRBD1 (6 bases). CDR1 is SGHRS and CDR2 is YFSETQ in the germline V gene. Trimming took off 3 bases at V and 5 bases at J, with 9 bases between the two ends. This CDR3 spans 13 amino acids.

This clone came up a few times. V is TRBV19 and J is TRBJ1-5, with D perhaps matching TRBD1 (6 bases). Trimming removed 8 bases at V and 4 bases at J, with 12 bases between. In germline, CDR1 is LNHDA, CDR2 SQIVND (reference sequence). The CDR3 has 13 amino acids. The DNA for the CDR3 is TGTGCCAGTGAACAGGGCTCTAATCAGCCCCAGCATTTT. This codes for CASEQGSNQPQHF.

This chain connects TRBV5-5 to TRBJ1-4, with 9 bases matching TRBD1. CDR1 and CDR2 (germline): SGHKS, YYEKEE (reference sequence). J was trimmed by 5 bases and V by 5 bases; bases with no gene match: 4. The CDR3 runs 14 residues. The chain's CDR3 is CASRPGTGNEKLFF. CDR3 nucleotide sequence: TGTGCCAGCAGACCCGGGACAGGGAATGAAAAACTGTTTTTT.

This chain uses TRBV11-2 with TRBJ1-2; the match to TRBD1 covers 9 bases. Germline trimming cut 6 bases from V and 4 bases from J; bases unmatched to any gene: 9. Germline V lookup: CDR1 SGHAT, CDR2 FQNNGV. The CDR3 runs 15 residues. The DNA of the CDR3 is TGTGCCAGCAGTCCTGGACAGGGGTTGGGCTATGGCTACACCTTC. Amino acids: CASSPGQGLGYGYTF.

This sequence joins TRBV11-2 and TRBJ1-2; no clear D gene. This CDR3 has 15 residues. V shed 1 base and J shed 6 bases, with 15 bases lying between them. Germline lookup yields CDR1 SGHAT and CDR2 FQNNGV. The CDR3 loop is CASSLVAGGNDGYTF. CDR3 nucleotide sequence: TGTGCCAGCAGCTTAGTGGCGGGAGGGAACGATGGCTACACCTTC.

The chain combines TRBV3-1 (or the pseudogene TRBV3-2) with TRBJ1-2; 11 bases match TRBD1. The germline V gene has CDR1 LGHDT and CDR2 YNNKEL (reference sequence). The CDR3 consists of 14 residues. Germline trimming cut 5 bases from V and 8 bases from J; bases unmatched to any gene: 7. The CDR3 DNA follows: TGTGCCAGCAGCGCCCGGACAGGGGGCCAAGGCTACACCTTC. Encoded protein: CASSARTGGQGYTF.

This clone was observed a handful of times. The CDR3 nucleotides are TGTGCCAGCAGCTCCCCTGGGACAGGCAGAGGAAACACCATATATTTT. This sequence encodes CASSSPGTGRGNTIYF. This rearrangement joins TRBV11-3 to TRBJ1-3; 8 bases map to TRBD1. The germline gives CDR1 SGHNT, CDR2 YENEEA. The CDR3 covers 16 residues. Germline trimming cut 4 bases from V and 4 bases from J; bases unmatched to any gene: 9.

The V call is TRBV19, the J call TRBJ1-2, with D possibly matching TRBD1 (6 bases). The CDR3 has 12 residues. Trimming took off 5 bases at V and 14 bases at J, with 18 bases between the two ends. Germline-derived CDR1 and CDR2 are LNHDA and SQIVND (reference sequence). The CDR3 loop reads CASSALQGVKTF. The CDR3 DNA is TGTGCCAGTAGTGCCCTACAGGGAGTGAAGACCTTC. The full variable domain, with the rest looked up from reference TRBV19 and TRBJ1-2, is DGGITQSPKYLFRKEGQNVTLSCEQNLNHDAMYWYRQDPGQGLRLIYYSQIVNDFQKGDIAEGYSVSREKKESFPLTVTSAQKNPTAFYLCASSALQGVKTFGSGTRLTVV.

This chain connects TRBV6-5 to TRBJ1-1; the D is unclear. Trimming pared 2 bases from V and 2 bases from J, leaving 9 bases between. CDR3 length equals 14 residues. Germline values: CDR1 MNHEY, CDR2 SVGAGI. CDR3 sequence reads: CASSYGLINTEAFF. The CDR3 nucleotides are TGTGCCAGCAGTTACGGGCTAATCAACACTGAAGCTTTCTTT.

The gene calls are TRBV29-1 and TRBJ1-1; 12 bases match TRBD1. Germline V lookup: CDR1 SQVTM, CDR2 ANQGSEA. This CDR3 comprises 14 residues. Losses at the gene ends were 7 bases for V and 5 bases for J; bases not matched to a gene: 8. CDR3 bases: TGCAGCGCTATAGGGACAGGGGGCTTTACTGAAGCTTTCTTT. It translates to CSAIGTGGFTEAFF.

This clone was recorded only once. V and J are TRBV29-1 and TRBJ2-5, with D possibly being TRBD2 (6 bases). The CDR3 has 12 residues. The germline V and J ends were trimmed by 8 bases and 2 bases, with 12 bases remaining between them. Per germline, CDR1 SQVTM and CDR2 ANQGSEA. CDR3 region: CSTGEDQETQYF. In DNA form, the CDR3 reads TGCAGCACCGGGGAGGATCAAGAGACCCAGTACTTC.

The chain carries TRBV2 and TRBJ2-1; D unresolved. The CDR3 is 14 residues long. Germline V CDR1 and CDR2: SNHLY, FYNNEI. The V and J ends lost 2 bases and 0 bases respectively, with 5 bases between them. The CDR3 DNA sequence: TGTGCCAGCAGTGAATGGAGCTCCTACAATGAGCAGTTCTTC. Translation gives CASSEWSSYNEQFF.

J is TRBJ2-1 and V is TRBV7-9; 9 bases line up with TRBD2. The CDR3 spans 16 residues. Germline CDR1 is SEHNR and CDR2 is FQNEAQ (reference sequence). Germline trimming cut 1 base from V and 8 bases from J; bases unmatched to any gene: 9. The CDR3 bases are TGTGCCAGCAGCTTAGAAGGTAGCGGGAGTTGGGATGAGCAGTTCTTC. It codes for CASSLEGSGSWDEQFF.

This sequence joins TRBV7-6 and TRBJ2-1, with 9 nucleotides matching TRBD1. Germline V gives CDR1 SGHVS, CDR2 FNYEAQ. After removal of 5 bases from V and 0 bases from J, the junction contained 17 bases not matched to a gene. This CDR3 has 20 residues. The CDR3 here is CASSTLTGGVFKGSYNEQFF. As DNA, the CDR3 is TGTGCCAGCAGCACCCTCACAGGGGGCGTCTTCAAAGGCTCCTACAATGAGCAGTTCTTC.

This chain uses TRBV27 with TRBJ2-1; weak D call: TRBD1 (5 bases). The germline gives CDR1 MNHEY, CDR2 SMNVEV (reference sequence). There are 14 residues in the CDR3. V lost 2 bases to trimming and J lost 2 bases, with 7 bases between them. This CDR3 is CASSLQGPYNEQFF. The CDR3 bases are TGTGCCAGCAGTTTACAGGGCCCCTACAATGAGCAGTTCTTC.

This chain uses TRBV7-8 with TRBJ1-2; the D gene is possibly TRBD1 (5 bases). The germline CDR1 and CDR2 sequences are SGHVS and FQNEAQ. Trimming left V 1 base short and J 4 bases short, with 16 bases between. The CDR3 runs 16 residues. The CDR3 protein is CASSLVSQPQGYGYTF. CDR3 DNA: TGTGCCAGCAGCTTAGTCTCCCAGCCCCAGGGCTATGGCTACACCTTC.

V is TRBV6-6 and J is TRBJ1-2; D unresolved. There are 13 residues in the CDR3. With 2 bases removed from V and 0 bases from J, the gap between germline ends came to 4 bases. Germline V gene data show CDR1 as MNHNY and CDR2 as SVGAGI (reference sequence). CDR3 residues: CASSYVANYGYTF. DNA of the CDR3: TGTGCCAGCAGTTACGTAGCTAACTATGGCTACACCTTC.

This clone was detected only a few times. Other nucleotide sequences in the sample specify the same CDR3. The J gene is TRBJ1-4, the V gene TRBV9; D unclear. The CDR3 covers 15 residues. Germline V CDR1 and CDR2: SGDLS, YYNGEE. The V end was cut by 0 bases, the J end by 0 bases, with 6 bases between. The CDR3 sequence is CASSVDPATNEKLFF. DNA for the CDR3: TGTGCCAGCAGCGTAGATCCTGCAACTAATGAAAAACTGTTTTTT.